Following are 26 T cell receptor beta chains from one sample sequenced in a study of T cells in Graves' hyperthyroidism and ophthalmopathy. RNA transcripts gave rise to amplified TCR beta CDR3 regions. Initially, a first-round RT-PCR of the TCR CDR3 employed the HTBI primer set. TCRdb passed the multiplex PCR reads through MiXCR, listing each CDR3 protein once. Among 250,000 or so distinct CDR3 sequences, 12% to 15% were seen once, and the ten largest hold over 30%. What was sequenced was blood. The receptors derive from a woman in her forties or fifties with Graves' hyperthyroidism that later progressed to Graves' ophthalmopathy.

V gene TRBV20-1 combines with J gene TRBJ2-5; 9 nucleotides line up with TRBD1. The CDR3 sequence is 16 residues long. Looked up from germline, CDR1 is DFQATT and CDR2 is SNEGSKA (reference sequence). J gave up 3 bases and V 2 bases, and 10 bases lay outside the gene matches. CDR3 amino acids: CSARHRDRVWEETQYF. CDR3 nucleotide sequence: TGCAGTGCTAGACACCGGGACAGGGTATGGGAAGAGACCCAGTACTTC.

This clonotype was counted ten times or more. The V and J genes are TRBV2 and TRBJ1-1; no clear D gene. Germline loops: CDR1 SNHLY, CDR2 FYNNEI. Trimming stripped 6 bases from V and 4 bases from J, with 15 bases between. The CDR3 runs 14 residues. The CDR3 protein is CASRDNGLGTEAFF. For the CDR3, the DNA is TGTGCCAGCAGAGATAACGGACTCGGCACTGAAGCTTTCTTT.

This clonotype has a count of ten or more. V usage is TRBV29-1 and J usage is TRBJ2-1; 15 nucleotides match TRBD2. The CDR3 is 14 amino acids. Germline V gives CDR1 SQVTM, CDR2 ANQGSEA. V was clipped by 6 bases and J by 5 bases; unmatched bases: 2. CDR3 sequence: CSVGLAGGNNEQFF. For the CDR3, the DNA is TGCAGCGTGGGACTAGCGGGAGGAAACAATGAGCAGTTCTTC.

This clonotype was seen a few times. The chain is built from TRBV13 and TRBJ1-5; D uncertain. CDR1 and CDR2 from the germline V gene are PRHDT and FYEKMQ (reference sequence). The CDR3 spans 15 residues. V dropped 5 bases and J dropped 6 bases, with 17 bases sitting between them. The CDR3 DNA follows: TGTGCCAGCAGCACCACGTGGGGTGCGGGTCAGCCCCAGCATTTT. Protein product: CASSTTWGAGQPQHF.

This clonotype was observed a handful of times. The chain has TRBV6-1 and TRBJ2-7; 8 bases line up with TRBD2. There are 12 residues in the CDR3. V dropped 5 bases and J dropped 5; count of bases not matched to a gene: 2. From germline, CDR1 is MNHNS and CDR2 SASEGT. CDR3 DNA sequence: TGTGCCAGCAGTACGGGGGGGGACGAGCAGTACTTC. This translates into CASSTGGDEQYF.

This clonotype was counted ten times or more. This chain's CDR3 is CASSSGQAFYEQYF. The CDR3 bases are TGTGCCAGCTCCTCGGGACAGGCCTTTTACGAGCAGTACTTC. The chain couples TRBV18 to TRBJ2-7, with 8 bases aligning to TRBD1. J was trimmed by 4 bases and V by 6 bases; bases with no gene match: 8. The CDR3 has 14 residues. Germline assignment: CDR1 KGHSH and CDR2 LQKENI.

The table lists this clonotype with a few counts. This chain joins TRBV10-2 and TRBJ2-3; weak D call: TRBD2 (7 bases). Germline CDR1 is WSHSY and CDR2 is SAAADI. Trimming removed 6 bases from V and 2 bases from J, with 21 bases in between. This CDR3 contains 17 residues. CDR3 in amino acids: CASRLRDNRGATDTQYF. As DNA, the CDR3 is TGCGCCAGCAGGTTACGGGACAACCGGGGGGCCACAGATACGCAGTATTTT.

This clonotype was observed many times. The V call is TRBV7-9, the J call TRBJ2-3; D unresolved. Trimming pared 0 bases from V and 1 base from J, leaving 11 bases between. The CDR3 extends over 16 amino acids. Germline CDR1 SEHNR, CDR2 FQNEAQ (reference sequence). The chain's CDR3 is CASSLARLWGTDTQYF. The DNA for the CDR3 is TGTGCCAGCAGCTTAGCGCGACTTTGGGGCACAGATACGCAGTATTTT.

At least ten counts were recorded for this clonotype. The CDR3 region is CATSRDLTRGFLNEQFF. The CDR3 nucleotides read TGTGCCACCAGCAGAGATTTAACGCGGGGATTCCTGAATGAGCAGTTCTTC. V gene TRBV15 combines with J gene TRBJ2-1; D is possibly TRBD2 (6 bases). The CDR3 loop spans 17 amino acids. Between the trimmed V and J ends, which lost 0 bases and 7 bases, there was a span of 19 bases. Looked up from germline, CDR1 is LNHNV and CDR2 is YYDKDF (reference sequence).

The sample holds many counts of this clonotype. This chain joins TRBV6-1 and TRBJ2-5; D tentatively reads TRBD1 or TRBD2 (5 bases each). The CDR3 extends over 17 amino acids. V lost 3 bases to trimming and J lost 5 bases, with 22 bases between them. Germline V CDR1 and CDR2: MNHNS, SASEGT. The CDR3 reads CASSDSWLQVRGETQYF. DNA for the CDR3: TGTGCCAGCAGTGATTCCTGGCTACAGGTCAGAGGGGAGACCCAGTACTTC.

This clonotype has ten or more counts. The chain joins TRBV28 to TRBJ2-7; D gene uncertain. V shed 5 bases and J shed 1 base, with 6 bases lying between them. Germline loops: CDR1 MDHEN, CDR2 SYDVKM. The CDR3 sequence is 12 residues long. The CDR3 region is CASSPWSYEQYF. The CDR3 DNA is TGTGCCAGCAGTCCTTGGTCCTACGAGCAGTACTTC.

Ten or more counts support this clonotype. V gene TRBV7-2 combines with J gene TRBJ2-3, with 10 bases matching TRBD2. CDR3 length equals 15 residues. The germline V gene encodes CDR1 SGHTA and CDR2 FQGNSA. J was trimmed by 6 bases and V by 3 bases; bases with no gene match: 6. CDR3 DNA sequence: TGTGCCAGCAGCTTGACTAGCGGGTGGGGGGATACGCAGTATTTT. This sequence encodes CASSLTSGWGDTQYF.

This clonotype was counted many times. The chain couples TRBV24-1 to TRBJ2-5, with D perhaps TRBD1 (5 bases). Trimming removed 5 bases from V and 3 bases from J, with 21 bases in between. The germline CDR1 and CDR2 sequences are KGHDR and SFDVKD. The CDR3 is 17 amino acids. The CDR3 coding sequence is TGTGCCACCAGTGGCCTAAATACAGGCGATCTTGAAGAGACCCAGTACTTC. Its translation: CATSGLNTGDLEETQYF.

This clonotype was seen a handful of times. V and J are TRBV5-4 and TRBJ2-3; D might be TRBD1 or TRBD2, each matching 5 bases. V lost 4 bases and J 5 bases, leaving 14 bases between the germline ends. The CDR3 totals 14 residues. The germline V gene has CDR1 SGHNT and CDR2 YYREEE (reference sequence). This CDR3 is CASSGDRWEDTQYF. Here the CDR3 DNA reads TGTGCCAGCAGCGGGGACCGATGGGAAGATACGCAGTATTTT. Using reference TRBV5-4 and TRBJ2-3 for the parts outside the CDR3, the full variable domain is ETGVTQSPTHLIKTRGQQVTLRCSSQSGHNTVSWYQQALGQGPQFIFQYYREEENGRGNFPPRFSGLQFPNYSSELNVNALELDDSALYLCASSGDRWEDTQYFGPGTRLTVL.

DNA for the CDR3: TGCGCCAGCAGCTGGGGGGGGGGCTCCGAAGCTTTCTTT. Protein product: CASSWGGGSEAFF. The gene calls are TRBV5-1 and TRBJ1-1; TRBD1 is a possible D gene (6 bases). The germline V gene encodes CDR1 SGHRS and CDR2 YFSETQ. The CDR3 consists of 13 residues. V was shortened by 3 bases and J by 8 bases, with 14 bases between the two germline ends.

At least ten counts were recorded for this clonotype. This chain uses TRBV27 with TRBJ2-7; D possibly matches TRBD1 or TRBD2 (6 bases each). The CDR3 totals 16 residues. In germline, CDR1 is MNHEY, CDR2 SMNVEV (reference sequence). V was clipped by 0 bases and J by 4 bases, with 16 bases between them. The CDR3 here is CASSLSEGGALYEQYF. CDR3 bases: TGTGCCAGCAGTTTATCGGAGGGGGGAGCGTTATACGAGCAGTACTTC.

This clonotype was counted many times. This chain links TRBV6-1 with TRBJ2-5; 7 bases match TRBD1. J was trimmed by 1 base and V by 6 bases; bases with no gene match: 2. Germline CDR1 is MNHNS and CDR2 is SASEGT. The CDR3 contains 13 residues. The CDR3 here is CASRGQIQETQYF. CDR3 in DNA: TGTGCCAGCAGGGGACAGATCCAAGAGACCCAGTACTTC.

This chain links TRBV9 with TRBJ2-3; D is ambiguous. Germline V gene lookup returns CDR1 SGDLS and CDR2 YYNGEE. The CDR3 has 13 residues. The V gene lost 1 base and the J gene lost 5 bases, with 8 bases spanning the gap. For the CDR3, the DNA is TGTGCCAGCAGCGTAAACTGGCAAGATACGCAGTATTTT. This translates into CASSVNWQDTQYF.

The chain uses TRBV9 and TRBJ1-1, with 9 bases identical to TRBD1. V trimming: 1 base; J trimming: 3 bases; junction bases outside the gene matches: 4. CDR3 length equals 15 residues. Germline V gene lookup returns CDR1 SGDLS and CDR2 YYNGEE. The CDR3, as DNA: TGTGCCAGCAGCGTAATGACAGGGGGTTACACTGAAGCTTTCTTT. Encoded protein: CASSVMTGGYTEAFF.

This clonotype was counted at least ten times. The chain joins TRBV12-3 or TRBV12-4 to TRBJ1-2; 8 bases match TRBD1. V was pared by 5 bases and J by 8 bases, with 19 bases of the junction left unmatched. The CDR3 is 17 amino acids. DNA for the CDR3: TGTGCCAGCAGTCCAAGTCCCCCCTTGGACAGGGTGGAAGGCTACACCTTC. Amino acids: CASSPSPPLDRVEGYTF.

CDR3 coding DNA: TGCAGTGCTAGAGGGGCTAGCGGGAGGTACCAAGAGACCCAGTACTTC. Translated, it gives CSARGASGRYQETQYF. The rearrangement uses TRBV20-1 and TRBJ2-5, with 11 bases matching TRBD2. V lost 1 base and J lost 0; bases outside the gene matches: 4. CDR1 DFQATT and CDR2 SNEGSKA come from the germline V gene (reference sequence). There are 16 residues in the CDR3.

The J gene is TRBJ1-6, the V gene TRBV28; the D gene is possibly TRBD1 (5 bases). The CDR3 runs 16 residues. Germline values: CDR1 MDHEN, CDR2 SYDVKM. V lost 4 bases and J 0 bases, leaving 10 bases between the germline ends. The CDR3, as DNA: TGTGCCAGCAGTTCGAGGGGAAGCTCCTATAATTCACCCCTCCACTTT. Encoded protein: CASSSRGSSYNSPLHF.

J is TRBJ2-3 and V is TRBV4-1, with D possibly being TRBD1 (5 bases). Germline V gene data show CDR1 as MGHRA and CDR2 as YSYEKL. CDR3 length: 16 residues. The V end lost 4 bases, the J end lost 4 bases, and 18 bases lay between the germline ends. The CDR3 loop is CASSLRRSEGADTQYF. The DNA for the CDR3 is TGCGCCAGCAGCCTTCGACGGTCCGAAGGGGCAGATACGCAGTATTTT.

This clonotype was observed many times. The chain employs TRBV7-9 and TRBJ1-6, with 7 bases that match TRBD1. Looked up from germline, CDR1 is SEHNR and CDR2 is FQNEAQ (reference sequence). The CDR3 is 15 amino acids. Losses at the gene ends were 2 bases for V and 7 bases for J; bases not matched to a gene: 5. CDR3 region: CASSLTTGRNSPLHF. DNA for the CDR3: TGTGCCAGCAGCTTAACGACAGGGAGGAATTCACCCCTCCACTTT.

The chain is built from TRBV9 and TRBJ1-2; D is perhaps TRBD1 (5 bases). Germline V lookup: CDR1 SGDLS, CDR2 YYNGEE. Deletions cut 5 bases from V and 8 bases from J, with 19 bases between. CDR3 length: 14 residues. In DNA form, the CDR3 reads TGTGCCAGCAGGAAGACAGATTCCACAAGGGGCTACACCTTC. Encoded protein: CASRKTDSTRGYTF.

Ten or more counts support this clonotype. The rearrangement links TRBV6-1 to TRBJ1-6; 7 bases fit TRBD1. The V gene end was trimmed by 7 bases and the J gene end by 9 bases; junction bases not matched to a gene: 12. The CDR3 is made up of 15 amino acids. Germline CDR1 MNHNS, CDR2 SASEGT. Here the CDR3 reads CASTPGGSLGSPLHF. In nucleotides, the CDR3 is TGTGCCAGCACCCCAGGGGGGAGTTTGGGTTCACCCCTCCACTTT.